The source of this T cell receptor beta chain is a study of metastatic and nonmetastatic thyroid tumors. Nobody among the patients had been given any treatment before thyroid surgery. The CDR3 totals 14 residues. CDR1 and CDR2 from the germline V gene are WSHSY and SAAADI. Trimming stripped 0 bases from V and 5 bases from J, with 10 bases between. TCRdb re-called the PCR reads via MiXCR. The data hold fewer than 55,000 clones, with approximately 15% observed a single time. This chain links TRBV10-2 with TRBJ1-1, with D tentatively TRBD1 (6 bases). The receptor was derived from a female donor with papillary thyroid cancer or a benign thyroid nodule (not recorded which). Some clones in this sample may be carry-over from other donors' samples. The sequenced sample was blood. The CDR3 spells CASSESGARTEAFF. The CDR3 DNA reads TGCGCCAGCAGTGAGTCGGGGGCGCGGACTGAAGCTTTCTTT.